This paragraph covers one T cell receptor beta chain sequence. The antigen is unknown. The sample belongs to a study of pediatric ulcerative colitis. Study conclusions and caveats: Blood samples from a couple of patients yielded substantially fewer templates and were excluded from blood-rectal overlap analysis.

Assay: immunoSEQ multiplex PCR; the TCRdb copy retains only in-frame clones and omits some. This sample has fewer than 13,000 clones, with roughly 88% found just once. The CDR3 runs to 13 residues. V was clipped by 6 bases and J by 1 base, with 10 bases between them. CDR1 MNHEY and CDR2 SMNVEV come from the germline V gene (reference sequence). This receptor was taken from a girl aged 5-17 years with moderate ulcerative colitis. The chain links TRBV27 to TRBJ2-7; TRBD1 is a possible D gene (5 bases). The sequencing sample was made of blood. CDR3 sequence reads: CASSQGSSYEQYF. In DNA form, the CDR3 reads TGTGCCAGCAGCCAGGGTAGTTCCTACGAGCAGTACTTC.